The clone carrying this T cell receptor beta chain has at least ten counts. Antigen: not known. The record originates from a study of identical twins. Study-level points and caveats: Cord blood beta clonotypes that were abundant carried fewer insertions, and memory repertoires showed no such trend. Beta out-of-frame sequences showed weaker excess sharing between twins.

Germline CDR1 and CDR2: SGHRS and YFSETQ. V lost 0 bases and J 6 bases, leaving 11 bases between the germline ends. The CDR3 covers 14 residues. A template switching step contributed a universal primer site, while unique molecular identifiers were present in the cDNA. TCRdb independently ran MiXCR on the 5' RACE reads; one entry per CDR3 protein. The sample lists 450,000 to 650,000 distinct CDR3 sequences, about 15% seen once, with roughly 0.44% in the top ten. Healthy Caucasians provided all donations. These data were also reused for a study on yellow fever vaccine responses in identical twins.

This TCR derives from a young woman in good health. The V and J genes are TRBV5-1 and TRBJ2-3; no definite D call. The sample consisted of CD4+ T cells sorted from blood. CDR3 loop: CASSLVRGFDTQYF. Here the CDR3 DNA reads TGCGCCAGCAGCTTGGTCCGAGGTTTTGATACGCAGTATTTT.